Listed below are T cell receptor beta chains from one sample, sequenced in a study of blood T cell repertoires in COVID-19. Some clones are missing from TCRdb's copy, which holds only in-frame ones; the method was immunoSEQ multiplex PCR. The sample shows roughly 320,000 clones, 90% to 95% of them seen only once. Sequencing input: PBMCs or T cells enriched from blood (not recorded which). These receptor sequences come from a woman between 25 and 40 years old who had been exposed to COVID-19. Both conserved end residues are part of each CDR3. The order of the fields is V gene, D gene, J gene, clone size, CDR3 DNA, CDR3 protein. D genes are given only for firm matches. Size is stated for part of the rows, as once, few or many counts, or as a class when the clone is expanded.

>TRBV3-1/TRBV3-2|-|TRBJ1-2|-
TGTGCCAGCAGCCAAGTGGACACCGCACAGGGCTACACCTTC
CASSQVDTAQGYTF
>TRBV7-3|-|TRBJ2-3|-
TGTGCCAGCAGCTTAAGTGGGACACCCACAGATACGCAGTATTTT
CASSLSGTPTDTQYF
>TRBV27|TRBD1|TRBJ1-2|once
TGTGCCAGCAGACTCGCAGGGGGATATGGCTACACCTTC
CASRLAGGYGYTF
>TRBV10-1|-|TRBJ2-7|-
TGCGCCAGCATCCGACTACATGCCTACGATGAGCAGTACTTC
CASIRLHAYDEQYF
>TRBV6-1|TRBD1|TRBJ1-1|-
TGTGCCAGCAGTGATACCGACTTTACAGGGGGCACTGAAGCTTTCTTT
CASSDTDFTGGTEAFF
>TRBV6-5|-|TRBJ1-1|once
TGTGCCAGCAGCCAGGGCGGCTACACTGAAGCTTTCTTT
CASSQGGYTEAFF
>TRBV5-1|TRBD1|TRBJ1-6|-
TGCGCCAGCAGCTTGGAAACAGGGGCCAGATCACCCCTCCACTTT
CASSLETGARSPLHF
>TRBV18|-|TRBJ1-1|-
TGTGCCAGCTCACTGGGGGGTATTACGAACACTGAAGCTTTCTTT
CASSLGGITNTEAFF
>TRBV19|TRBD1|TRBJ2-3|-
TGTGCCAGTAGTAACGGACAGGGGGCAGATACGCAGTATTTT
CASSNGQGADTQYF
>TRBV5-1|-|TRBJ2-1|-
TGCGCCAGCAGCTTGGAAAGGACTACTACCAATGAGCAGTTCTTC
CASSLERTTTNEQFF
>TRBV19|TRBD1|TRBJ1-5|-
TGTGCCTGTTCCGGGACAGGGTATCAGCCCCAGCATTTT
CACSGTGYQPQHF
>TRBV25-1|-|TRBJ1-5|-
TGTGCCAGCAGCCCTCTGAGGGGGGGTAGCAATCAGCCCCAGCATTTT
CASSPLRGGSNQPQHF
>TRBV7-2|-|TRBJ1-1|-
TGTGCCAGCAGCTTAGGGGCCAGGGTGGGCACTGAAGCTTTCTTT
CASSLGARVGTEAFF
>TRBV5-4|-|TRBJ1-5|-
TGTGCCAGCAGCCCTGACCCCAGGGATCAGCCCCAGCATTTT
CASSPDPRDQPQHF
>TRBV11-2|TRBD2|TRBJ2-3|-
TGTGCCAGCAGCTTCCCATGGACTAGCGGGGGGGCCGCCACAGATACGCAGTATTTT
CASSFPWTSGGAATDTQYF
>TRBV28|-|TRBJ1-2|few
TGTGCCAGCAGTCCCCCCGGAGGGGGGGCGCGTTATGGCTACACCTTC
CASSPPGGGARYGYTF
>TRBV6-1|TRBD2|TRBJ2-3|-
TGTGCCAGCAGTGAAGCGCTCAGCGGGGGTTTCACAGATACGCAGTATTTT
CASSEALSGGFTDTQYF
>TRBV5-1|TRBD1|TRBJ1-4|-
TGCGCCAGCAGCTTGGGAAATGACAGGGCTGCTAATGAAAAACTGTTTTTT
CASSLGNDRAANEKLFF
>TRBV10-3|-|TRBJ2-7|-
TGTGCCATCTCTAACTCCTACGAGCAGTACTTC
CAISNSYEQYF
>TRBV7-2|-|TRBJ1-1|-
TGTGCCAGCAGCTTAGCTTACCAGTCTTCCAATGAAGCTTTCTTT
CASSLAYQSSNEAFF
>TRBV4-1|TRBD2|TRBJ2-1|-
TGCGCCAGCAGCCTAGGGACTTTTGGACTAGCGGTGAGGGATGAGCAGTTCTTC
CASSLGTFGLAVRDEQFF
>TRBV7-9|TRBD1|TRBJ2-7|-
TGTGCCAGCAGCCTCACAGGGGGCAACTACGAGCAGTACTTC
CASSLTGGNYEQYF
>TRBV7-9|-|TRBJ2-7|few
TGTGCCAGCAGCTCCGTAGGGGTCTACGAGCAGTACTTC
CASSSVGVYEQYF
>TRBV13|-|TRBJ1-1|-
TGTGCCAGCAGCGGGGGGACGGCTGAAGCTTTCTTT
CASSGGTAEAFF
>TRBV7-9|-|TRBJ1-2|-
TGTGCCAGCAGCTTAGGCGGGGCGCGAAGGTATGGCTACACCTTC
CASSLGGARRYGYTF
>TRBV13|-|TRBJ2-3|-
TGTGCCAGCAGCTTAGTTGGAGCGGCGATCCGCACAGATACGCAGTATTTT
CASSLVGAAIRTDTQYF
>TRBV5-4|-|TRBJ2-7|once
TGTGCCAGCAGCTCAACAGAAGCCTACGAGCAGTACTTC
CASSSTEAYEQYF
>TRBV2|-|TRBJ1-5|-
TGTGCCAGCGAGGTCAATAGCAATCAGCCCCAGCATTTT
CASEVNSNQPQHF
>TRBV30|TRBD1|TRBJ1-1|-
TGTGCCTGGAGAGGACAGGGGCCTGAAGCTTTCTTT
CAWRGQGPEAFF
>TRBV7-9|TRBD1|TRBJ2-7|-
TGTGCCAGCAGTTCCAGAGGTTGGACAGGGAGGGAGCAGTACTTC
CASSSRGWTGREQYF
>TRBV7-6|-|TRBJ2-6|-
TGTGCCAGCAGCTTAGATGGGCCCTCTGGGGCCAACGTCCTGACTTTC
CASSLDGPSGANVLTF
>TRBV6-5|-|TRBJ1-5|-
TGTGCCAGCAGTTATATGGGCTTCAATCAGCCCCAGCATTTT
CASSYMGFNQPQHF
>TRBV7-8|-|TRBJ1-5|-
TGTGCCAGCAGCCCGGGTGCCCGCATCCCTGCCCAGCCCCAGCATTTT
CASSPGARIPAQPQHF
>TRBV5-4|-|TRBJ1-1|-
TGTGCCAGCCACTCTCTAGGTACTGAAGCTTTCTTT
CASHSLGTEAFF
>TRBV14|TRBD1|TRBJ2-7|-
TGTGCCAGCAGCCATACGACAGGGGATGATTACGAGCAGTACTTC
CASSHTTGDDYEQYF
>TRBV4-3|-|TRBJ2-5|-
TGCGCCAGCAGCCAAGATGTCGGAGAGACCCAGTACTTC
CASSQDVGETQYF
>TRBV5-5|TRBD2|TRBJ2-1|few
TGTGCCAGCAGCCTCCACCCGCGGGGGGGTTACAATGAGCAGTTCTTC
CASSLHPRGGYNEQFF
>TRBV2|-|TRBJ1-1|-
TGTGCCAGCAGTGAAGATGGGAGCCACACTGAAGCTTTCTTT
CASSEDGSHTEAFF